This T cell receptor (beta chain) was sequenced in a study of blood T cell repertoires in COVID-19. Across the whole study: Material from acute and convalescent COVID-19 was sourced from the United States, Italy and Spain. PBMCs, B-cell-depleted T cells, or T cells were the source of the cDNA or gDNA that made up the material.

Trimming removed 0 bases from V and 0 bases from J; junction bases left unmatched: 11. The CDR3 consists of 18 residues. Germline lookup yields CDR1 SGDLS and CDR2 YYNGEE. Generated by immunoSEQ multiplex PCR, the TCRdb table keeps only in-frame clones and is missing some. The sample records about 110,000 clones, roughly 70% being singletons. This receptor was identified in a woman between 35 and 50 years old with acute or convalescent COVID-19. Sequencing was carried out using peripheral blood. The V gene is TRBV9, the J gene TRBJ2-7, with 8 positions matching TRBD2. Here the CDR3 reads CASSVAASGYDISYEQYF. The CDR3 region has the DNA TGTGCCAGCAGCGTAGCGGCTAGCGGGTATGATATCTCCTACGAGCAGTACTTC.